This TCR beta chain was recorded in a study of CD8 T cells in Susac syndrome. Roughly 0.45 to 1 ug RNA was reverse transcribed with random hexamers. With immunoSEQ multiplex PCR, TCR beta CDR3 was amplified across 54 Vbeta and 13 Jbeta. TCRdb reprocessed the immunoSEQ multiplex PCR reads via MiXCR and lists one record per CDR3 protein. The table lists 120,000 or so distinct CDR3 sequences, roughly 95% of them singletons. A word on this clonotype: No antigen is known for it.

Study conclusions and caveats: TCR sequencing and HLA analysis covered a relatively small number of individuals.

In blood CD8+ and CD4+ T cells, TCR beta underwent sequencing. This CDR3 has 16 amino acids. Trimming pared 7 bases from V and 6 bases from J, leaving 24 bases between. Germline V gene sequence: CDR1 MNHNS, CDR2 SASEGT. The chain joins TRBV6-1 to TRBJ2-5; tentative D call: TRBD2 (7 bases). Sequencing was carried out using CD4+ T cells from PBMCs. This clonotype was sampled from a human donor with Susac syndrome. This CDR3 reads CASTPMGGGTHQTQYF. CDR3 sequence (DNA): TGTGCCAGCACCCCCATGGGAGGGGGTACCCACCAGACCCAGTACTTC.